The present T cell receptor (beta chain) was sequenced within a study of shared clonotypes between healthy human individuals. The CDR3 contains 13 residues. V was clipped by 3 bases and J by 8 bases, with 11 bases between them. Germline V gene lookup returns CDR1 SEHNR and CDR2 FQNEAQ (reference sequence). Clones were sequenced by immunoSEQ multiplex PCR, and TCRdb holds only the in-frame ones, with some missing. The profile covers roughly 720,000 clones, with roughly 88% appearing a single time and less than 40% taken by the ten largest. Input material: memory CD8+ T cells from PBMCs. The sample's subset: CD45RO+ cells pooled with CCR7-negative TemRA cells. V usage is TRBV7-9 and J usage is TRBJ2-1, with a possible D match to TRBD2 (6 bases). The TCR originated in a man in his late teens or twenties in good health. Some clones in this sample may be carry-over from other donors' samples. CDR3 residues: CASSFGLRYEQFF. The CDR3 DNA follows: TGTGCCAGCAGCTTTGGACTAAGGTATGAGCAGTTCTTC.